A single T cell receptor beta chain is shown here with its context. The entry originates in a study of technical replicates of blood from a handful of donors. Assay: immunoSEQ multiplex PCR; the TCRdb copy retains only in-frame clones and omits some. The table lists 65,000 to 90,000 clones, 90% to 95% of them singletons. This CDR3 has 17 residues. The V segment lost 6 bases and the J segment 4 bases; nucleotides outside the gene matches: 11. Germline CDR1 and CDR2: PRHDT and FYEKMQ (reference sequence). The chain uses TRBV13 and TRBJ2-7; 14 bases are a match to TRBD2. The receptor comes from a human donor in good health. What was sequenced was T cells isolated from PBMCs. The CDR3 nucleotides are TGTGCCAGCAGTCGCGGGACTAGCGGGAGTTCACGGTACGAGCAGTACTTC. Translating gives CASSRGTSGSSRYEQYF. The whole variable domain, filled in from reference TRBV13 and TRBJ2-7, reads AAGVIQSPRHLIKEKRETATLKCYPIPRHDTVYWYQQGPGQDPQFLISFYEKMQSDKGSIPDRFSAQQFSDYHSELNMSSLELGDSALYFCASSRGTSGSSRYEQYFGPGTRLTVT.